These T cell receptor beta chains were read from a single sample in a study of Graves' ophthalmopathy and Graves' hyperthyroidism. Each CDR3 protein gets one entry after TCRdb re-called the multiplex PCR reads with MiXCR. Here the sample spans more than 45,000 distinct CDR3 sequences, 50% being singletons. The material sequenced was peripheral blood. These receptors all come from an adult man with Graves' ophthalmopathy. CDR3s include the opening cysteine and the closing phenylalanine or tryptophan. Each record gives: D gene, V gene, clone size, J gene, CDR3 DNA, CDR3 protein. D genes are given only for firm matches. Not all rows give a size; the values are once, few, many and, for expanded clones, a class.

D gene: -
V gene: TRBV19
clone size: many
J gene: TRBJ2-1
CDR3 DNA: TGTGCCAGTAGTATTGGACAGAACTCCTACAATGAGCAGTTCTTC
CDR3 protein: CASSIGQNSYNEQFF

D gene: TRBD1
V gene: TRBV20-1
clone size: -
J gene: TRBJ2-7
CDR3 DNA: TGCAGTGCCGTCAGGGGGGGACAGGGAGGATACGAGCAGTACTTC
CDR3 protein: CSAVRGGQGGYEQYF

D gene: -
V gene: TRBV6-5
clone size: -
J gene: TRBJ2-2
CDR3 DNA: TGTGCCAGCAGTTACCGTTTCGGAGATAGGGACACCGGGGAGCTGTTTTTT
CDR3 protein: CASSYRFGDRDTGELFF

D gene: -
V gene: TRBV20-1
clone size: many
J gene: TRBJ2-7
CDR3 DNA: TGCAGTGCGCCGTCGGGGGGCGCGGGCTACGAGCAGTACTTC
CDR3 protein: CSAPSGGAGYEQYF

D gene: -
V gene: TRBV5-1
clone size: once
J gene: TRBJ1-3
CDR3 DNA: TGCGCCAGCAGCTTGGACCCTTCTGGAAACACCATATATTTT
CDR3 protein: CASSLDPSGNTIYF

D gene: TRBD1
V gene: TRBV19
clone size: many
J gene: TRBJ1-2
CDR3 DNA: TGTGCCAGTAGACGAACCACCTCATCCCAGACAGGGGTACCGACCGACCGCTATGGCTACACCTTC
CDR3 protein: CASRRTTSSQTGVPTDRYGYTF

D gene: -
V gene: TRBV30
clone size: -
J gene: TRBJ2-2
CDR3 DNA: TGTGCCTGGAGTGCAGCCAGAAAAGACGGGGAGCTGTTTTTT
CDR3 protein: CAWSAARKDGELFF

D gene: TRBD1
V gene: TRBV5-1
clone size: -
J gene: TRBJ1-2
CDR3 DNA: TGCGCCAGCAGCTTGGGGACAGGGACGGATGGCTACACCTTC
CDR3 protein: CASSLGTGTDGYTF

D gene: TRBD2
V gene: TRBV7-3
clone size: many
J gene: TRBJ2-5
CDR3 DNA: TGTGCCAGCAGCTCAACCGGGACTAGCAGGATTGAGACCCAGTACTTC
CDR3 protein: CASSSTGTSRIETQYF

D gene: TRBD1
V gene: TRBV15
clone size: medium-sized
J gene: TRBJ1-2
CDR3 DNA: TGTGCCACCAGCTTGGACAGGGTAAACTATGGCTACACCTTC
CDR3 protein: CATSLDRVNYGYTF

D gene: TRBD1
V gene: TRBV2
clone size: -
J gene: TRBJ2-5
CDR3 DNA: TGTGCCAGCAGTGCGGGGACAGACAGGGATGGTATCCAGTACTTC
CDR3 protein: CASSAGTDRDGIQYF

D gene: -
V gene: TRBV18
clone size: -
J gene: TRBJ2-7
CDR3 DNA: TGTGCCAGCTCCGGGACACCTACCTACGAGCAGTACTTC
CDR3 protein: CASSGTPTYEQYF

D gene: -
V gene: TRBV11-2
clone size: many
J gene: TRBJ1-1
CDR3 DNA: TGTGCCAGCAGCTTGACCGTGAACACTGAAGCTTTCTTT
CDR3 protein: CASSLTVNTEAFF

D gene: -
V gene: TRBV10-3
clone size: medium-sized
J gene: TRBJ1-3
CDR3 DNA: TGTGCCATCAGTGAGAGTCCTGGAAACACCATATATTTT
CDR3 protein: CAISESPGNTIYF

D gene: TRBD1
V gene: TRBV7-9
clone size: many
J gene: TRBJ2-1
CDR3 DNA: TGTGCCAGCAGCTTTAGAGGAGGGACAGGGCCTCGCAATGAGCAGTTCTTC
CDR3 protein: CASSFRGGTGPRNEQFF

D gene: -
V gene: TRBV14
clone size: -
J gene: TRBJ1-5
CDR3 DNA: TGTGCCAGCAGCCAGGAGTTTGGGCCCCAGCATTTT
CDR3 protein: CASSQEFGPQHF

D gene: -
V gene: TRBV6-6
clone size: -
J gene: TRBJ2-5
CDR3 DNA: TGTGCCAGCAGGTTGGCGGGGCAAGAGACCCAGTACTTC
CDR3 protein: CASRLAGQETQYF

D gene: -
V gene: TRBV7-6
clone size: -
J gene: TRBJ2-7
CDR3 DNA: TGTGCCAGCAGCTTAAAGGGAAATGAGCAGTACTTC
CDR3 protein: CASSLKGNEQYF

D gene: -
V gene: TRBV19
clone size: -
J gene: TRBJ2-7
CDR3 DNA: TGTGCCAGTACAGGGGAGCCCACCTACGAGCAGTACTTC
CDR3 protein: CASTGEPTYEQYF

D gene: TRBD1
V gene: TRBV7-9
clone size: many
J gene: TRBJ1-2
CDR3 DNA: TGTGCCAGCAGCCCCCAGGGGGACTGCTATGGCTACACCTTC
CDR3 protein: CASSPQGDCYGYTF